The clone carrying this T cell receptor (beta chain) was found once. Participants spanned ages about 18 to 89 years and resided in 20 to 30 US areas. In assigning cohorts, the study relied on participant-reported clinical history. The entry originates in a study of blood T cell repertoires in COVID-19. Methods used by the authors: Reference gene primer amplification in the assay estimated nucleated cell counts. Clones were sequenced by immunoSEQ multiplex PCR, and TCRdb holds only the in-frame ones, with some missing. Clone size and V and J calls were adopted from that table, with D and trimming inferred from the DNA. The sample shows approximately 180,000 clones, approximately 80% of them seen only once. Germline V gene lookup returns CDR1 LGHDT and CDR2 YNNKEL (reference sequence). The CDR3 is made up of 15 amino acids. V was clipped by 0 bases and J by 5 bases, with 13 bases between them.

This TCR derives from a man aged 45-65 years who had recovered from COVID-19. V gene TRBV3-1 (or the pseudogene TRBV3-2) combines with J gene TRBJ1-1, with D possibly TRBD1 on 6 matching bases. Sequenced material: PBMCs or T cells enriched from blood (not recorded which). This CDR3 is CASSQESQGRTEAFF. The CDR3 coding sequence is TGTGCCAGCAGCCAAGAATCACAGGGTAGGACTGAAGCTTTCTTT.